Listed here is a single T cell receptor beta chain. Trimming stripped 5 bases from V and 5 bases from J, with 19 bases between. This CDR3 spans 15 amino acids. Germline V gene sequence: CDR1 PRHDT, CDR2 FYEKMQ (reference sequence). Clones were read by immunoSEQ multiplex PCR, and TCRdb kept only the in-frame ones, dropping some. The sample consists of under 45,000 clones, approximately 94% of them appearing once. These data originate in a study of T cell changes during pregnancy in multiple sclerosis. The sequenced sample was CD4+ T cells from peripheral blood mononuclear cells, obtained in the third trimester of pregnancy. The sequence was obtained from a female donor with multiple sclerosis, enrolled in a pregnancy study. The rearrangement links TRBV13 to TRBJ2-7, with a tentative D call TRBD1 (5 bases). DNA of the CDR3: TGTGCCAGCAGCCAACCCGGTTCAGGGCTAAACGAGCAGTACTTC. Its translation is CASSQPGSGLNEQYF.